The sample holds a few counts of the clone carrying this T cell receptor (beta chain). The data belong to a study of T-cell reconstitution after alpha-beta-depleted transplantation in children. Molecular barcoding with unique molecular identifiers was used for the TCRbeta library. TCRdb reprocessed the PCR reads with MiXCR, giving one entry per CDR3 protein. The top ten hold 1.1% of the sample, which has 600,000 to 700,000 distinct CDR3 sequences, approximately 17% seen once. This specimen was PBMCs from the stem cell graft donor, taken from the stem cell graft. This clonotype was obtained from a human donor who donated a stem cell graft to a child with acute myeloid leukemia.

The CDR3: CASSFSGANTDTQYF. DNA of the CDR3: TGTGCCAGCAGCTTTAGCGGGGCTAACACAGATACGCAGTATTTT. The rearrangement uses TRBV9 and TRBJ2-3; 8 bases match TRBD2. CDR1 is SGDLS and CDR2 is YYNGEE in the germline V gene. The CDR3 runs 15 residues. J lost 2 bases, V lost 4 bases, and 6 bases had no gene match.